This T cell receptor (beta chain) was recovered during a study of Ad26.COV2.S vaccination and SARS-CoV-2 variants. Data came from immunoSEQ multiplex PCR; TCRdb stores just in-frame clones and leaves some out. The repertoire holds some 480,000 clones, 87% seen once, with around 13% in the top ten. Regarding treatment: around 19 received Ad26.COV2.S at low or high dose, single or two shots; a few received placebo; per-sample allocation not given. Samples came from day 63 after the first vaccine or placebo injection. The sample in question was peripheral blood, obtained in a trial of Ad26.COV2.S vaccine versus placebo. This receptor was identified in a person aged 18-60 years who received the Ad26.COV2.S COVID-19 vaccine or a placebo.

The CDR3, as DNA: TGCGCCAGCAGCTCTCCTCGAGAGACCCAGTACTTC. Its translation: CASSSPRETQYF. The chain couples TRBV5-1 to TRBJ2-5; the D is unclear. CDR3 length: 12 amino acids. The V and J ends lost 3 bases and 4 bases respectively, with 7 bases between them. Germline-derived CDR1 and CDR2 are SGHRS and YFSETQ. Full variable domain (missing parts from reference TRBV5-1 and TRBJ2-5): KAGVTQTPRYLIKTRGQQVTLSCSPISGHRSVSWYQQTPGQGLQFLFEYFSETQRNKGNFPGRFSGRQFSNSRSEMNVSTLELGDSALYLCASSSPRETQYFGPGTRLLVL.